This T cell receptor (beta chain) came from a study of blood T cell repertoires in COVID-19. On the study more broadly: Material from acute and convalescent COVID-19 was sourced from the United States, Italy and Spain. PBMCs, B-cell-depleted T cells, or T cells were the source of the cDNA or gDNA that made up the material.

As processed by the authors: Estimates of nucleated cell counts were drawn from the amplification of reference gene primers. Measured with immunoSEQ multiplex PCR; TCRdb has only the in-frame clones, and not every one. For V, J and clone size, that table is used; D and trimming come from the DNA. The repertoire includes over 150,000 clones, over 90% of them detected once, and approximately 0.5% sits in the top ten. The CDR3 spans 15 residues. Germline-derived CDR1 and CDR2 are MNHEY and SVGAGI. Trimming cost V 9 bases and J 5 bases, with 21 bases left between them. The sequencing sample was made of peripheral blood. This receptor was obtained from a man aged 50-59 years with acute or convalescent COVID-19. The gene calls are TRBV6-5 and TRBJ2-3, with D perhaps matching TRBD2 (5 bases). This chain's CDR3 is CASALPGRRVDTQYF. CDR3 sequence (DNA): TGTGCCAGTGCCCTACCCGGCAGGCGGGTAGATACGCAGTATTTT.